One sample yielded the 21 T cell receptor beta chains listed below, sequenced in a study of CD8+CD57+ T cells in acquired aplastic anemia. Genomic DNA constituted the template upon which TCR beta VDJ and CDR3 profiling was performed. TCRdb reprocessed the reads via MiXCR and lists one record per CDR3 protein. The sample lists 100,000 to 150,000 distinct CDR3 sequences, almost 40% occurring once. Sequencing involved patients with CD8+CD57+ cell expansion previously shown by flow cytometry. Sequencing used sorted CD4+, CD8+, or CD8+CD57+ T cells (not recorded which) from PBMCs. These receptor sequences come from a human donor with aplastic anemia.

The chain employs TRBV10-2 and TRBJ2-3; D is ambiguous. This CDR3 spans 15 amino acids. The germline CDR1 and CDR2 sequences are WSHSY and SAAADI. The germline V and J ends were trimmed by 6 bases and 0 bases, with 13 bases remaining between them. CDR3 sequence: CASRRTADSTDTQYF. The CDR3 DNA follows: TGCGCCAGCAGGCGGACGGCCGATAGCACAGATACGCAGTATTTT.

This clonotype was observed at least ten times. V usage is TRBV11-2 and J usage is TRBJ2-7; D may be TRBD2 (5 bases). Trimming pared 2 bases from V and 4 bases from J, leaving 12 bases between. CDR3 length equals 14 residues. Germline values: CDR1 SGHAT, CDR2 FQNNGV. CDR3 region: CASSLRYGIYEQYV. The DNA of the CDR3 is TGTGCCAGCAGCTTAAGATACGGGATTTACGAGCAGTACGTC.

In this sample, this clonotype turned up many times. The chain links TRBV10-2 to TRBJ2-1; D is perhaps TRBD2 (6 bases). This CDR3 is 13 amino acids long. Germline V gene lookup returns CDR1 WSHSY and CDR2 SAAADI. The V and J ends lost 8 bases and 0 bases respectively, with 8 bases between them. CDR3 nucleotides: TGCGCCAGCGGGACTCCCTCCTACAATGAGCAGTTCTTC. Translating it yields CASGTPSYNEQFF.

In this sample, this clonotype turned up many times. The rearrangement joins TRBV6-5 to TRBJ1-2; D may be TRBD1 (5 bases). The ends were cut back, 10 bases at V and 2 bases at J, with 11 bases in the middle. Per the germline V gene, CDR1 is MNHEY and CDR2 is SVGAGI. This CDR3 spans 12 amino acids. Here the CDR3 DNA reads TGTGCCATCCTCCGACAGAACTATGGCTACACCTTC. As protein: CAILRQNYGYTF.

There are many counts of this clonotype. V is TRBV5-6 and J is TRBJ1-6; D ambiguous. This CDR3 spans 15 amino acids. V lost 0 bases and J lost 6, with 10 bases in between. Germline V gene lookup returns CDR1 SGHDT and CDR2 YYEEEE. For the CDR3, the DNA is TGTGCCAGCAGCTTGGCCAGCCCCCCTAATTCACCCCTCCACTTT. It encodes CASSLASPPNSPLHF.

This clonotype was detected many times. V is TRBV19 and J is TRBJ1-6; perhaps TRBD1 as D (5 bases). Germline CDR1 reads LNHDA; CDR2 reads SQIVND (reference sequence). Trimming cost V 4 bases and J 7 bases, with 17 bases left between them. The CDR3 is 16 residues long. CDR3 in DNA: TGTGCCAGTAGTACGCGACGCGGGGGTGGCAATTCACCCCTCCACTTT. As protein: CASSTRRGGGNSPLHF.

This clonotype appeared a few times. The J gene is TRBJ1-3, the V gene TRBV28; tentative D call: TRBD1 (6 bases). In germline, CDR1 is MDHEN, CDR2 SYDVKM. This CDR3 has 14 amino acids. Trimming removed 8 bases at V and 0 bases at J, with 11 bases between. CDR3 residues: CASVQGGSGNTIYF. In nucleotides, the CDR3 is TGTGCCAGCGTTCAAGGGGGCTCTGGAAACACCATATATTTT.

In this sample, this clonotype turned up many times. The chain links TRBV7-9 to TRBJ1-2, with D possibly TRBD1 on 5 matching bases. The CDR3 totals 12 residues. With 1 base removed from V and 8 bases from J, the gap between germline ends came to 8 bases. Germline loops: CDR1 SEHNR, CDR2 FQNEAQ (reference sequence). CDR3 sequence reads: CASSLGQFGYTF. CDR3 nucleotides: TGTGCCAGCAGCTTAGGACAGTTCGGCTACACCTTC.

The J gene is TRBJ1-3, the V gene TRBV11-1; 7 bases are shared with TRBD1. The CDR3 spans 17 residues. V was clipped by 5 bases and J by 2 bases; unmatched bases: 12. Germline V gene data show CDR1 as SGHAT and CDR2 as FQDESV (reference sequence). For the CDR3, the DNA is TGTGCCAGCAGCCCAGAGACAGGGACCCCGACTGGAAACACCATATATTTT. Its protein is CASSPETGTPTGNTIYF.

At least ten counts were recorded for this clonotype. The CDR3 is CASSLGTGKTGELFF. The CDR3 nucleotides are TGTGCCAGCAGCTTAGGGACAGGGAAAACCGGGGAGCTGTTTTTT. The rearrangement links TRBV7-2 to TRBJ2-2, with 8 nucleotides matching TRBD1. V gave up 1 base and J gave up 5 bases; unmatched junction bases: 3. The germline V gene has CDR1 SGHTA and CDR2 FQGNSA. The CDR3 spans 15 residues.

This clonotype was seen repeatedly, ten times or more. The genes are TRBV6-5 and TRBJ1-5, with 9 bases that match TRBD1. Germline values: CDR1 MNHEY, CDR2 SVGAGI. The length of the CDR3 is 15 residues. V was clipped by 2 bases and J by 6 bases; unmatched bases: 5. The CDR3 here is CASSYAGQGGQPQHF. Written as DNA, the CDR3 is TGTGCCAGCAGTTACGCGGGACAGGGCGGTCAGCCCCAGCATTTT.

The CDR3 DNA is TGTGCCAGCAGCTTAGATACCCCCCGACCTAACTATGGCTACACCTTC. Translated, it gives CASSLDTPRPNYGYTF. This chain uses TRBV11-2 with TRBJ1-2; D gene ambiguous. V lost 0 bases to trimming and J lost 0 bases, with 11 bases between them. Looked up from germline, CDR1 is SGHAT and CDR2 is FQNNGV. The CDR3 is made up of 16 amino acids.

The rearrangement joins TRBV4-3 to TRBJ1-2; D possibly corresponds to TRBD1 (5 bases). The CDR3 has 15 residues. Trimming left V 2 bases short and J 0 bases short, with 10 bases between. Looked up from germline, CDR1 is LGHNA and CDR2 is YSLEER. As DNA, the CDR3 is TGCGCCAGCAGCCAATTCGGGGGAGCTAACTATGGCTACACCTTC. Translated: CASSQFGGANYGYTF.

This clonotype was observed at least ten times. The chain employs TRBV15 and TRBJ2-3; perhaps TRBD1 as D (6 bases). CDR3 size: 14 residues. Germline V gives CDR1 LNHNV, CDR2 YYDKDF (reference sequence). V was trimmed by 4 bases and J by 2 bases, leaving 10 bases between them. CDR3: CATSKDRDTDTQYF. The CDR3 bases are TGTGCCACCAGCAAGGACAGAGACACAGATACGCAGTATTTT.

This chain's CDR3 is CSVLKTSGGYSEAQYF. CDR3 sequence (DNA): TGCAGTGTCCTAAAGACTAGCGGGGGGTACTCGGAGGCCCAGTACTTC. The V and J genes are TRBV20-1 and TRBJ2-5; 13 positions match TRBD2. V shed 7 bases and J 9 bases; nucleotides not matched to a gene: 17. Germline assignment: CDR1 DFQATT and CDR2 SNEGSKA (reference sequence). This CDR3 region has 16 residues.

This clonotype was recorded many times. This sequence joins TRBV2 and TRBJ1-3; D gene unclear. Per germline, CDR1 SNHLY and CDR2 FYNNEI. V lost 6 bases and J 0 bases, leaving 9 bases between the germline ends. The CDR3 is made up of 14 amino acids. In DNA, the CDR3 is TGTGCCAGCAGGGGTACCTACTCTGGAAACACCATATATTTT. It yields the protein CASRGTYSGNTIYF. Filled out from reference TRBV2 and TRBJ1-3, the complete variable domain reads EPEVTQTPSHQVTQMGQEVILRCVPISNHLYFYWYRQILGQKVEFLVSFYNNEISEKSEIFDDQFSVERPDGSNFTLKIRSTKLEDSAMYFCASRGTYSGNTIYFGEGSWLTVV.

V and J are TRBV11-1 and TRBJ1-2, with D possibly matching TRBD1 (6 bases). Germline V CDR1 and CDR2: SGHAT, FQDESV (reference sequence). CDR3 length: 16 amino acids. Trimming cost V 5 bases and J 6 bases, with 22 bases left between them. CDR3 bases: TGTGCCAGCAGCAGAGTAGGGGGGCAGGGAGCTCATGGCTACACCTTC. Its translation: CASSRVGGQGAHGYTF.

This clonotype came up a few times. The chain combines TRBV4-2 with TRBJ2-4; D unresolved. Germline CDR1 and CDR2: LGHNA and YNFKEQ. The CDR3 length is 17 residues. V lost 0 bases to trimming and J lost 0 bases, with 12 bases between them. The CDR3 region has the DNA TGTGCCAGCAGCCAAGACCCCACGCCTTTAGCCAAAAACATTCAGTACTTC. It is translated as CASSQDPTPLAKNIQYF.

About this clonotype itself: Germline and junction disagree at one end, which may indicate a read error. This chain links TRBV10-3 with TRBJ1-1; TRBD1 is a possible D gene (5 bases). In germline, CDR1 is ENHRY, CDR2 SYGVKD. The CDR3 is 13 amino acids. CDR3 protein: CASSVWGDTEAFF. The CDR3, as DNA: TGTGCCAGCAGTGTTTGGGGGGACACTGAAGCTTTCTTT.

This clonotype was counted only a few times. V gene TRBV3-1 combines with J gene TRBJ1-4; tentatively, D is TRBD1 (6 bases). Germline loops: CDR1 LGHDT, CDR2 YNNKEL (reference sequence). V lost 1 base to trimming and J lost 8 bases, with 14 bases between them. CDR3 length: 15 residues. In DNA, the CDR3 is TGTGCCAGCAGCCAAGCAGGGACATCGGGGGAAAAACTGTTTTTT. This codes for CASSQAGTSGEKLFF.

This clonotype was observed many times. The V call is TRBV27, the J call TRBJ1-1, with a weak D call TRBD1 (5 bases). V lost 10 bases, J lost 1 base, and 13 bases lay in between. Germline CDR1 MNHEY, CDR2 SMNVEV (reference sequence). The CDR3 runs 13 residues. CDR3 amino acids: CATHRRGNTEAFF. DNA of the CDR3: TGTGCCACACATCGTAGGGGGAACACTGAAGCTTTCTTT.